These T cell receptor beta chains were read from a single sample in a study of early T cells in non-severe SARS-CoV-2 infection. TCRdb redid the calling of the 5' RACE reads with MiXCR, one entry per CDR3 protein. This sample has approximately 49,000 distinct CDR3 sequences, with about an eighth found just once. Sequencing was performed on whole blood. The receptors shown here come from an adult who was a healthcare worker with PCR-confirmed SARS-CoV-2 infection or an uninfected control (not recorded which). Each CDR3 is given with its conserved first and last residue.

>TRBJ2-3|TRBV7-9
CASSWTSGTDTQYF
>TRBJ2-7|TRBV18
CASSPEGHSYEQYF
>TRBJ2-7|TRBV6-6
CASRPGLRGEQYF
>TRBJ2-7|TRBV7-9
CASRGGYEQYF
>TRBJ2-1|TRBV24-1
CATSSPPSGTYNEQFF
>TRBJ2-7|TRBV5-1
CASSLGGVLREQYF
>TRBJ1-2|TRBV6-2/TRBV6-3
CASSWPAGHGYTF
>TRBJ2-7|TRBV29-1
CSVEEGRIEQYF
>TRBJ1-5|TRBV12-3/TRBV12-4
CASSFWALNQPQHF
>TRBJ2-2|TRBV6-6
CASSDGTGRNTGELFF
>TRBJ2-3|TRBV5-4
CASSLDQDGTQYF
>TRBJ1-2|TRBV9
CASSPLSVNYGYTF
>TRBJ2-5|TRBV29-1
CSVGQHSETQYF
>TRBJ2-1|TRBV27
CASKASGESPGGEQFF
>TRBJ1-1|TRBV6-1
CASSEVLADREAFF
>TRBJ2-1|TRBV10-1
CASSESTTFQFF
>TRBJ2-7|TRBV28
CASSLLGGQGIHEQYF
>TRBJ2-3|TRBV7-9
CASSFGQGTDTQYF
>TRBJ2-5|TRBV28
CASSLPSGRVGETQYF
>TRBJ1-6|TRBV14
CASSQRRIHNSPLHF
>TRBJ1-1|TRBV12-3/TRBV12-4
CASSRSGQEAEAFF
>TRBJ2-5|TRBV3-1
CASSQELAAQETQYF
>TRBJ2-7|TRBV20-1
CSARPALRLAGLLSYEQYF
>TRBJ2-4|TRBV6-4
CASSGQGGGIQYF
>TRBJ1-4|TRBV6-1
CAGGGTPREKLFF
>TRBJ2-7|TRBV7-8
CASSFRPPGQGGEQYF
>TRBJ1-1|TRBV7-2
CASSSSGMLNTEAFF
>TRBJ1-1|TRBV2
CASRGTGLHTEAFF
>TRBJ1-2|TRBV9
CASSGTGGYGYTF
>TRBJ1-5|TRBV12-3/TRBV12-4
CASSFGQPQHF
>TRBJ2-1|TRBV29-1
CSVEGSAGTSRAYNEQFF
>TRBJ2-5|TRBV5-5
CASSLGRTTSRPQETQYF
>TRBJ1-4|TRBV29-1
CSVLSGREKLFF
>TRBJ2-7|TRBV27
CASSYSYYEQYF
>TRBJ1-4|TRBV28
CASSSKEKLFF
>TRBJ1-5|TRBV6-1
CASSDGGGSPQHF
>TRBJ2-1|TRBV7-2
CASSKGWNEQFF
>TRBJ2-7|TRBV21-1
CASSKEPPGRFHYEQYF
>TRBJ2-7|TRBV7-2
CASSSRVVHEQYF
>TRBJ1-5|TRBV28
CASSPLKGIQPQHF
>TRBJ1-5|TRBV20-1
CSARRWDIYGNQPQHF
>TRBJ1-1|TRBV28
CASSLTTVNTEAFF
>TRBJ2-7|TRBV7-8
CASSLASWPKAYEQYF
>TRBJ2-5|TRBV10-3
CAIRKDVLGDQETQYF
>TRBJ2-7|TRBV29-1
CSVGGGTGVYEQYF
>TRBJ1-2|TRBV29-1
CSVGTIRDGYTF
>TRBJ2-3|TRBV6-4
CASSDEGLAGSTQYF
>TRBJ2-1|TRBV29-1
CSVGTSGRSNEQFF
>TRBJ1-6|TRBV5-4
CASSLDLLGNSPLHF
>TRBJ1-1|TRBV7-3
CASSLDPLGNTEAFF
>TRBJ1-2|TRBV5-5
CASSLNDGTYGYTF
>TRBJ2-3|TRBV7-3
CASTLAGGRADTQYF
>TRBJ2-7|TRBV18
CASSPSSSYEQYF
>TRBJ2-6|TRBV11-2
CASSSRAGQGARGANVLTF
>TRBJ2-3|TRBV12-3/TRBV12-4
CATQGLRPDTQYF
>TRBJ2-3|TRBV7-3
CASSRTSGRGDTQYF
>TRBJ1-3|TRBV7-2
CASRRQGSGNTIYF
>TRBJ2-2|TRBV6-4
CASSESRRTNTGELFF
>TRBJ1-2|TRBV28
CASSSWGTGDQGYTF
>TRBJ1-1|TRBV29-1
CSALTEGTEAFF